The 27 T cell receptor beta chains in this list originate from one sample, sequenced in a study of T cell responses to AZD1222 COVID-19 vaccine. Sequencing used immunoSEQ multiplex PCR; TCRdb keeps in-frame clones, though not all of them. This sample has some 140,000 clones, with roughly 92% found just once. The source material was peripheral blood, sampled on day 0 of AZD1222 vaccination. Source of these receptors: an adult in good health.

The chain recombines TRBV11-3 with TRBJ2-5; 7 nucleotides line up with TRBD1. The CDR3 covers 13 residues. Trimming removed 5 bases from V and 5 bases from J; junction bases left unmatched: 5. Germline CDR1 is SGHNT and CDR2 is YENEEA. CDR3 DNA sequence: TGTGCCAGCAGCCGACAGGGAGTGGAGACCCAGTACTTC. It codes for CASSRQGVETQYF.

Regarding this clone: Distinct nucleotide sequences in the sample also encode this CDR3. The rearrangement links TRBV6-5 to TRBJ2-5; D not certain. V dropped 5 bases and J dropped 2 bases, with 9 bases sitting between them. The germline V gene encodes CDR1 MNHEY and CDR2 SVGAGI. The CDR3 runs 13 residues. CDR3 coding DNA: TGTGCCAGCAGTCGGACGGTTCAAGAGACCCAGTACTTC. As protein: CASSRTVQETQYF.

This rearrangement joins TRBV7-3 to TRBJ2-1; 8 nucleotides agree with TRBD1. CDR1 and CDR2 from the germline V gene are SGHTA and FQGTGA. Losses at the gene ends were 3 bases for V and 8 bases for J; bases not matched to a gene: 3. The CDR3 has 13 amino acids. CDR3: CASSFAGGDEQFF. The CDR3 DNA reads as TGTGCCAGCAGCTTTGCAGGGGGCGATGAGCAGTTCTTC.

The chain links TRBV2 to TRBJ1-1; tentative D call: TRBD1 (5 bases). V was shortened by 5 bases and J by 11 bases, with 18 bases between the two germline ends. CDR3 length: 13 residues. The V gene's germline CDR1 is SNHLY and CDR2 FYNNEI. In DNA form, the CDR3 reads TGTGCCAGCAGTTTGACAGCCCGGGATAGGGCTTTCTTT. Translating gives CASSLTARDRAFF.

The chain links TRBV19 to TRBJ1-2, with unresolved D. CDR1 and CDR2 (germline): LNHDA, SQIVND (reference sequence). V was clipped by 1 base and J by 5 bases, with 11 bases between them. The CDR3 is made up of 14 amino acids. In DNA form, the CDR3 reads TGTGCCAGTAGTATAGGCGGACGGTTTTATGGCTACACCTTC. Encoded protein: CASSIGGRFYGYTF.

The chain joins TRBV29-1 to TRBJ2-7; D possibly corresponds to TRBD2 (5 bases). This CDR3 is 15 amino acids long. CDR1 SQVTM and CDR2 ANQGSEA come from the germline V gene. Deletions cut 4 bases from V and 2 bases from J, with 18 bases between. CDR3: CSVALREFETYEQYF. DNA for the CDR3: TGCAGCGTTGCATTAAGGGAGTTCGAGACCTACGAGCAGTACTTC.

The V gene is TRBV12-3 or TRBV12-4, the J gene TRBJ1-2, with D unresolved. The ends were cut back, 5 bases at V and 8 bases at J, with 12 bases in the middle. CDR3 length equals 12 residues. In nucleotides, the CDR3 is TGTGCCAGCAGTGTGGACCCCCGGGGCTACACCTTC. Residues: CASSVDPRGYTF.

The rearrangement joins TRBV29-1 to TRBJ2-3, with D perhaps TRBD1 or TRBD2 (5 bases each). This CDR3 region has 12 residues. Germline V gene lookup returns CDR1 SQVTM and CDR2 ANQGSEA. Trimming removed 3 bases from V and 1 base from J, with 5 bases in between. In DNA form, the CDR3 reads TGCAGCGTTGAGGGGGGCACAGATACGCAGTATTTT. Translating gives CSVEGGTDTQYF.

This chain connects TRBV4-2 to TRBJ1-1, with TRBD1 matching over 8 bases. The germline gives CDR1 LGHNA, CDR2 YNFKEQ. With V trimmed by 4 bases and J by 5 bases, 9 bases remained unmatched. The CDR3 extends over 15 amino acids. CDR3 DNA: TGTGCCAGCAGCCCTCGGACAGGGACAGGAACTGAAGCTTTCTTT. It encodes CASSPRTGTGTEAFF.

CDR3 loop: CASSSYGLRELFF. The CDR3 bases are TGTGCCAGCAGCTCCTATGGCTTGAGGGAGCTGTTTTTT. The rearrangement joins TRBV7-3 to TRBJ2-2; no clear D gene. CDR1 is SGHTA, CDR2 FQGTGA, per germline. The germline V and J ends were trimmed by 4 bases and 9 bases, with 12 bases remaining between them. The CDR3 is 13 amino acids.

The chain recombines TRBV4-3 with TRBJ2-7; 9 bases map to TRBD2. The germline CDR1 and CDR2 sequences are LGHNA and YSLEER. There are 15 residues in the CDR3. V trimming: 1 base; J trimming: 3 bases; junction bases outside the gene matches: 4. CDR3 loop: CASSQGLAGLYEQYF. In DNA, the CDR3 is TGCGCCAGCAGCCAAGGCCTAGCGGGACTCTACGAGCAGTACTTC.

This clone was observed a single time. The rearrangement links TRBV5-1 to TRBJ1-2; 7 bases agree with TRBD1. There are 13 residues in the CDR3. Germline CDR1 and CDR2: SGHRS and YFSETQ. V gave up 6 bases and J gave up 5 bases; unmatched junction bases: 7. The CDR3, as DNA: TGCGCCAGCACCGACAGGGTGGGGTATGGCTACACCTTC. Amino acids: CASTDRVGYGYTF.

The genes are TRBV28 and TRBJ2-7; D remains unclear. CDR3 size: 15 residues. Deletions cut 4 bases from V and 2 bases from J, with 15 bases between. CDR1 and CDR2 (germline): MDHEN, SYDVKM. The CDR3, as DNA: TGTGCCAGCAGTTCATTCTCCGGGTTACCCTACGAGCAGTACTTC. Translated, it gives CASSSFSGLPYEQYF.

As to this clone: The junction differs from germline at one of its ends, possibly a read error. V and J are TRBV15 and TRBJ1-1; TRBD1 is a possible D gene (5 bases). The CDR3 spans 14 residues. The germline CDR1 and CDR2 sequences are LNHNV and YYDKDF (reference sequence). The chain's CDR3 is CATRRAGVETEAFF. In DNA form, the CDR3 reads TGTGCCACCAGGAGAGCGGGGGTAGAGACTGAAGCTTTCTTT.

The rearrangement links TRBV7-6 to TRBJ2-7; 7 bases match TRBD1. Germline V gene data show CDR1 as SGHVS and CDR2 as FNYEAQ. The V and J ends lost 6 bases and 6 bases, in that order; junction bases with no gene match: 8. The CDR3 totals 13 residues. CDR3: CASSRDHRGEQYF. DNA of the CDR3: TGTGCCAGCAGTCGGGACCACAGGGGCGAGCAGTACTTC.

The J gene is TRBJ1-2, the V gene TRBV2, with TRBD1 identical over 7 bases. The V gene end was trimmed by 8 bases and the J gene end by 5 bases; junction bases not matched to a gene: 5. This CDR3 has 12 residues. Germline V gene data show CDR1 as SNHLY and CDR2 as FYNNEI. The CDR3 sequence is CASVGQRYGYTF. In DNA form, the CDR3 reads TGTGCCAGCGTGGGACAGCGGTATGGCTACACCTTC.

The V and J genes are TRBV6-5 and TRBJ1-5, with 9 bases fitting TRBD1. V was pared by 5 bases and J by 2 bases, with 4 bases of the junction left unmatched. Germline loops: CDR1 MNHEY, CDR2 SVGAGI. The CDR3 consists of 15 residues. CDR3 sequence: CASSRQGVGNQPQHF. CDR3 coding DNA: TGTGCCAGCAGTAGACAGGGGGTTGGCAATCAGCCCCAGCATTTT.

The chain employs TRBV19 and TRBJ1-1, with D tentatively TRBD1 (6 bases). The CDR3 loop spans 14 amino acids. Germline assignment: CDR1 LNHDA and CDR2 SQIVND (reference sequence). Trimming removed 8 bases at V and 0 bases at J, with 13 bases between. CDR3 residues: CASGEGQLNTEAFF. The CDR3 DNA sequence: TGTGCCAGTGGGGAAGGACAGCTGAACACTGAAGCTTTCTTT. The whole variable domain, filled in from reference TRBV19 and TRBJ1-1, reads DGGITQSPKYLFRKEGQNVTLSCEQNLNHDAMYWYRQDPGQGLRLIYYSQIVNDFQKGDIAEGYSVSREKKESFPLTVTSAQKNPTAFYLCASGEGQLNTEAFFGQGTRLTVV.

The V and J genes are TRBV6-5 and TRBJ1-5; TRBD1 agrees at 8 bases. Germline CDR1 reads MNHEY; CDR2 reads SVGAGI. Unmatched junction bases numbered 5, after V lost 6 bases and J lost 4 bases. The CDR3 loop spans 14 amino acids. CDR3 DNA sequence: TGTGCCAGCAGGCTCCGACAGGGGAATCAGCCCCAGCATTTT. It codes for CASRLRQGNQPQHF.

The chain's CDR3 is CSVEGTGVTGELFF. The CDR3 nucleotides read TGCAGCGTTGAGGGGACAGGGGTAACCGGGGAGCTGTTTTTT. This chain joins TRBV29-1 and TRBJ2-2; TRBD1 aligns across 10 bases. The CDR3 spans 14 residues. The V segment lost 3 bases and the J segment 5 bases; nucleotides outside the gene matches: 3. Germline CDR1 is SQVTM and CDR2 is ANQGSEA.

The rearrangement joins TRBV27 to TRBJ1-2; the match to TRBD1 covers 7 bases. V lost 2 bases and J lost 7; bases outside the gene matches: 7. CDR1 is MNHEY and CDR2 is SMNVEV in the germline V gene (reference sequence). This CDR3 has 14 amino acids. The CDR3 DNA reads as TGTGCCAGCAGTTTAGACAGGGAGAGCAGTGGCTACACCTTC. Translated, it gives CASSLDRESSGYTF.

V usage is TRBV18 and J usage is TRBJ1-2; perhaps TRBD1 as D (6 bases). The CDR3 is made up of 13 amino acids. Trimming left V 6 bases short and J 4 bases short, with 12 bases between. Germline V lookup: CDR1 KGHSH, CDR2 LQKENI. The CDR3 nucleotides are TGTGCCAGCTCCGGACAGTCTAGCTATGGCTACACCTTC. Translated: CASSGQSSYGYTF.

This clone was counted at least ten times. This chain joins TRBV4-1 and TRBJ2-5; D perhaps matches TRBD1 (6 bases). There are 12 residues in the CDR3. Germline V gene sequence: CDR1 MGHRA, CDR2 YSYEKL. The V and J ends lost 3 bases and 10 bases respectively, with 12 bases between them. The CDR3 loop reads CASSQTGEDQYF. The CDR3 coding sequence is TGCGCCAGCAGCCAGACAGGAGAGGACCAGTACTTC.

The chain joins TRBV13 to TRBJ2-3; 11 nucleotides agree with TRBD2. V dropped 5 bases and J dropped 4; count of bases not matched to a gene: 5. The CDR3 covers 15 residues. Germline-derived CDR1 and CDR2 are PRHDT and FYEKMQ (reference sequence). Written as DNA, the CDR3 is TGTGCCAGCAGCCGTAGCGGGAGGGAGGCAGATACGCAGTATTTT. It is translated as CASSRSGREADTQYF.

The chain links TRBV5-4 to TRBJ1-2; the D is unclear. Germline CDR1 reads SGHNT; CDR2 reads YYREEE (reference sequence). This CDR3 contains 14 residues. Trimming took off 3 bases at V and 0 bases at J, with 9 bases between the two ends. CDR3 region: CASSSPRTNYGYTF. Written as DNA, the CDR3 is TGTGCCAGCAGCTCCCCTCGGACTAACTATGGCTACACCTTC.

The DNA for the CDR3 is TGTGCCAGCAGCGACGAACTAGCCGGTAAAGAGACCCAGTACTTC. It translates to CASSDELAGKETQYF. V and J are TRBV7-2 and TRBJ2-5; weak D call: TRBD2 (6 bases). V was clipped by 5 bases and J by 3 bases, with 16 bases between them. This CDR3 has 15 amino acids. Germline V gives CDR1 SGHTA, CDR2 FQGNSA.

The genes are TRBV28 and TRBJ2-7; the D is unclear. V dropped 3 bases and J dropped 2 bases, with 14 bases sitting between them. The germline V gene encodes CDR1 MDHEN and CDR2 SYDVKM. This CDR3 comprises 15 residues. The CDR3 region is CASSFSGVSTYEQYF. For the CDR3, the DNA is TGTGCCAGCAGTTTCTCAGGCGTCTCGACCTACGAGCAGTACTTC.